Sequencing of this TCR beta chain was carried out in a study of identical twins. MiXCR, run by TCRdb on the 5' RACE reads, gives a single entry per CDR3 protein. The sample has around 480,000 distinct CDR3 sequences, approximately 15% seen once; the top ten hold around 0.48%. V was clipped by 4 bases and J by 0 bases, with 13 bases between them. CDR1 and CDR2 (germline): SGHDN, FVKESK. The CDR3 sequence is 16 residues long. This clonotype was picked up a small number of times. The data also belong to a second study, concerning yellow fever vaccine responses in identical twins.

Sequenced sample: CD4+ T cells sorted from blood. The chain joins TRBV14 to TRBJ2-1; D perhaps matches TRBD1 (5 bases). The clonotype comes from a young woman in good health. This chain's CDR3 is CASSRIQGSSYNEQFF. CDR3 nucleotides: TGTGCCAGCAGCCGTATCCAGGGAAGCTCCTACAATGAGCAGTTCTTC.